The 8 T cell receptor beta chains below were found in one sample sequenced in a study of blood T cell repertoires in COVID-19. TCRdb's copy holds only in-frame clones and misses some; the assay was immunoSEQ multiplex PCR. The sample records over 150,000 clones, 70% to 85% being singletons. The sequencing input was PBMCs or T cells enriched from blood (not recorded which). These receptors all come from a woman younger than 45 who had recovered from COVID-19.

This chain joins TRBV27 and TRBJ2-1; weak D call: TRBD2 (6 bases). V lost 4 bases and J 1 base, leaving 17 bases between the germline ends. The CDR3 runs to 17 residues. CDR1 MNHEY and CDR2 SMNVEV come from the germline V gene (reference sequence). Written as DNA, the CDR3 is TGTGCCAGCAGTTCTACACCATCGGGACTTTCCTACAATGAGCAGTTCTTC. Translated, it gives CASSSTPSGLSYNEQFF.

This rearrangement joins TRBV3-1 (or the pseudogene TRBV3-2) to TRBJ1-2; D is perhaps TRBD1 (5 bases). CDR1 and CDR2 (germline): LGHDT, YNNKEL (reference sequence). This CDR3 region has 14 residues. Between the trimmed V and J ends, which lost 0 bases and 4 bases, there was a span of 9 bases. CDR3 amino acids: CASSQEAGIYGYTF. CDR3 in DNA: TGTGCCAGCAGCCAAGAGGCAGGGATCTATGGCTACACCTTC.

J is TRBJ2-1 and V is TRBV24-1, with D maybe TRBD1 (6 bases). Trimming took off 4 bases at V and 5 bases at J, with 20 bases between the two ends. This CDR3 is 17 amino acids long. Germline lookup yields CDR1 KGHDR and CDR2 SFDVKD. In DNA, the CDR3 is TGTGCCACCAGTGACCCCTCTACAGGGTTGGTTCACAATGAGCAGTTCTTC. It translates to CATSDPSTGLVHNEQFF.

V usage is TRBV5-1 and J usage is TRBJ2-7, with 12 bases that match TRBD1. This CDR3 is built from 16 residues. Trimming at V came to 2 bases and at J to 6 bases, leaving 9 bases not matched to a gene. The V gene's germline CDR1 is SGHRS and CDR2 YFSETQ. CDR3 sequence reads: CASSLNRDRGQGEQYF. The CDR3 DNA reads as TGCGCCAGCAGCTTAAATCGGGACAGGGGGCAGGGCGAGCAGTACTTC.

The chain links TRBV18 to TRBJ2-3; D remains ambiguous. CDR3 length: 11 amino acids. V gave up 6 bases and J gave up 3 bases, with 4 bases separating them. Germline values: CDR1 KGHSH, CDR2 LQKENI. CDR3 sequence (DNA): TGTGCCAGCTCCAATACAGATACGCAGTATTTT. Translating gives CASSNTDTQYF.

J is TRBJ2-7 and V is TRBV2; the D gene is possibly TRBD2 (6 bases). The CDR3 is 14 residues long. Per germline, CDR1 SNHLY and CDR2 FYNNEI. Trimming removed 1 base from V and 0 bases from J, with 7 bases in between. The CDR3 loop is CASSEVAASYEQYF. The CDR3 DNA reads as TGTGCCAGCAGTGAAGTAGCGGCCTCCTACGAGCAGTACTTC. Variable domain in full (rest from reference TRBV2 and TRBJ2-7): EPEVTQTPSHQVTQMGQEVILRCVPISNHLYFYWYRQILGQKVEFLVSFYNNEISEKSEIFDDQFSVERPDGSNFTLKIRSTKLEDSAMYFCASSEVAASYEQYFGPGTRLTVT.

This chain uses TRBV5-1 with TRBJ2-1; 11 positions agree with TRBD2. The CDR3 is 18 residues long. The junction had 5 bases not matched to a gene; V was cut back by 0 bases and J by 0 bases. Germline V lookup: CDR1 SGHRS, CDR2 YFSETQ. The CDR3 loop is CASSLGGTSGSSYNEQFF. As DNA, the CDR3 is TGCGCCAGCAGCTTGGGGGGGACTAGCGGCAGCTCCTACAATGAGCAGTTCTTC. Drawing the rest from reference TRBV5-1 and TRBJ2-1, the complete variable domain is KAGVTQTPRYLIKTRGQQVTLSCSPISGHRSVSWYQQTPGQGLQFLFEYFSETQRNKGNFPGRFSGRQFSNSRSEMNVSTLELGDSALYLCASSLGGTSGSSYNEQFFGPGTRLTVL.

The gene calls are TRBV29-1 and TRBJ1-4; 9 positions agree with TRBD1. V shed 4 bases, J shed 5 bases, and the junction held 2 bases outside the gene matches. CDR1 SQVTM and CDR2 ANQGSEA come from the germline V gene. This CDR3 comprises 13 residues. This CDR3 is CSVAGTGNEKLFF. The CDR3 DNA sequence: TGCAGCGTTGCCGGGACAGGGAATGAAAAACTGTTTTTT.